This record looks at one T cell receptor (beta chain) sequence and its context. This receptor's antigen is unknown. The sample holds no much larger clone one base away, and base qualities are not on file. The data stem from a study of T cells in Graves' hyperthyroidism and ophthalmopathy (dated by TCRdb to between 2018 and 2021). About the study as a whole: Peripheral blood was sampled at the time of initial diagnosis, prior to any treatment. TCR V-J signatures able to tell the groups apart were searched for in a discovery cohort of approximately 95 patients, of whom approximately 40 had Graves' ophthalmopathy and around 56 had stable Graves' hyperthyroidism. Prospective prediction of ophthalmopathy was tested in an independent validation cohort consisting of 18 hyperthyroidism patients and over 15 patients who later progressed to ophthalmopathy. The 100 or so discovery patients were divided at random into training and test sets in a 7:3 ratio. In roughly six Graves' hyperthyroidism patients, the study also compared T-cell repertoires from thyroid tissue with T-cell repertoires from blood. After blood sampling, hyperthyroidism patients were treated with methimazole at a starting dose of 30 mg daily, and ophthalmopathy patients were treated with high-dose intravenous methylprednisolone. The paper reports TCR Vbeta CDR3 sequencing of over 120 peripheral blood samples: around 45 ophthalmopathy, approximately 74 hyperthyroidism and around 17 progressor patients. Points the paper makes about the study in general: Most expanded thyroid clonotypes (frequency above 0.001) were also detected in blood, suggesting blood repertoires may reflect thyroid immune responses. Sample size was not statistically predetermined, and blinding of investigators to group allocation was not performed. A model built on a 13 V-J signature distinguished ophthalmopathy from stable hyperthyroidism, reaching 87.88% sensitivity and approximately 81% specificity in cross-validation and 80%/75% in testing. In validation, progression to ophthalmopathy was predicted by the model with more than 65% sensitivity and roughly 72% specificity, a median of around 5.9 months before onset.

V is clipped by 6 bases and J by 0 bases, and the sequence between their germline boundaries is 14 bases long. CDR1 MNHNS and CDR2 SASEGT are derived from the germline V gene. The CDR3 starts with the cysteine, ends with the phenylalanine, and has 15 residues. This entry keeps only the CDR3 DNA: 45 bases, framed from base 1. Ophthalmopathy patients had moderately to severely active disease, Clinical Activity Score of at least 3, NOSPECS grade of at least 4, and duration under 3 months. Exclusion was applied to patients with uncontrolled infections, other autoimmune diseases, pregnancy or lactation. Diagnoses were based on clinical symptoms, serum thyroxine and TRAb, thyroid ultrasound and orbital computed tomography. PBMCs were isolated from about 9.1 ml of fresh peripheral blood by Ficoll-Paque density gradient centrifugation. Total RNA was extracted using Trizol reagent, and RNA quality was assessed on an Agilent 2100 Bioanalyzer.

Amplification of TCR beta CDR3 regions was carried out from RNA transcripts. For the first round of RT-PCR on the TCR CDR3, the HTBI primer set was used together with the Qiagen OneStep RT-PCR kit. The libraries were constructed in a second round of multiplex PCR and then size-selected and purified. Libraries were sequenced paired-end with 100 bp reads on an Illumina HiSeq2000. The source study handled its data this way. Raw data were processed with SOAPnuke, discarding reads with adapters, uncalled bases, mean Phred below 15, or no exact constant-primer or identifier match. High-quality paired reads were merged using COPE v1.2.5, and each unique nucleotide sequence was defined as a clonotype. MiTCR v1.1 was used to align the clonotypes against IMGT TRBV, TRBD and TRBJ reference segments. Analysis was restricted to V-J combinations with a frequency above 0.0001, which covered 99.2% of repertoires. The TCS score was defined as the ratio of F50 (clonal expansion) to E x V (chaos), calculated using BLOSUM62-based TCRdist between CDR3 peptides within each V-J. Welch's t-statistics and random forest reduced roughly 540 V-J features to about 12, which were used in a naive Bayes classifier (R e1071). In-frame beta chains were kept once TCRdb had trimmed the public reads at Q25 with fastp and called clones with MiXCR. A single entry per CDR3 protein holds the most common genes and DNA from its merged rows. What appears here as the V and J calls and clone size reflects TCRdb's work, not the paper's. The sample table shows some 300,000 distinct CDR3 sequences, and roughly a fifth are seen once. The ten top clones hold less than 40% of the sample.

Here the chain combines TRBV6-1 and TRBJ1-1; the D gene lacks a confident call. The material sequenced was blood. This TCR was sampled from a man aged 45 to 65 with Graves' ophthalmopathy. The CDR3 amino acid sequence is: CASRPGSLMNTEAFF. At the DNA level, the sequence is TGTGCCAGCAGGCCCGGGAGCCTTATGAACACTGAAGCTTTCTTT.